The present T cell receptor (beta chain) was sequenced within a study of blood T cell repertoires in COVID-19. In the study's own analysis: It was from reference gene primer amplification that nucleated cell counts were estimated. The repertoire was sequenced with immunoSEQ multiplex PCR; TCRdb's copy has only in-frame clones and lacks some. The DNA was the basis for D and trimming; V, J and clone size are from that table. The sample consists of hundreds of thousands of clones, 75% to 90% of them appearing once. The trim removed 5 bases at V and 5 bases at J, leaving 10 bases unmatched. This CDR3 spans 17 amino acids. The V gene's germline CDR1 is MDHEN and CDR2 SYDVKM. Participants came from around 25 US areas, aged roughly 18 to 89 years. Participant-reported clinical history was the basis for cohort assignment. For recovered donors of Cohort 3, there were two negative PCRs, clearance, or symptom resolution.

The sequenced material came from PBMCs or T cells enriched from blood (not recorded which). V is TRBV28 and J is TRBJ2-5, with 14 bases that match TRBD2. The source is a woman in her thirties who had recovered from COVID-19. CDR3 DNA sequence: TGTGCCAGCAGTCCGGGACTAGCGGGAGTAGTGAGGGAGACCCAGTACTTC. Translation gives CASSPGLAGVVRETQYF.